The clone carrying this T cell receptor (beta chain) has just a few counts. The antigen remains undetermined. Other DNA variants within this sample encode the same CDR3. The assay was immunoSEQ multiplex PCR, and TCRdb's table has in-frame clones only and misses some. The table has about 92,000 clones, around nine tenths seen once. This entry comes from a study of graft-versus-host responses after intestinal transplantation. Study-level background: Transplants were multivisceral, liver-intestinal, or isolated intestinal. For around 3 years after anti-thymocyte globulin induction, all recipients took tacrolimus and steroids. Study findings and constraints: Some GvH clones appeared in ileal mucosa or blood before recipient bone marrow.

CDR3 length: 18 residues. CDR1 is LNHDA, CDR2 SQIVND, per germline (reference sequence). V was shortened by 3 bases and J by 6 bases, with 23 bases between the two germline ends. The TCR originated in a human donor who received an intestinal transplant. The chain links TRBV19 to TRBJ1-4, with D possibly TRBD1 on 5 matching bases. This specimen consisted of unstimulated CD8+ T cells sorted from spleen or lymph node cells, obtained before intestinal transplant. As DNA, the CDR3 is TGTGCCAGTAGTATCCCAGGGCCCGACACGGGGGGAGATGAAAAACTGTTTTTT. Protein sequence: CASSIPGPDTGGDEKLFF.